This entry describes one T cell receptor (beta chain). Its antigen is not known. This sample is drawn from a study of blood T cells in healthy people across ages. Study-level results: Those diversity estimates obtained from one million T cells were thought to be underestimates. Higher diversity, along with more naive CD4+ cells, distinguished long-lived donors from aged donors.

Every donor gave about 9 milliliters of peripheral blood. A second PCR of 7 to 11 cycles used a sample-barcoded 5' primer and a J-beta primer mix. TCRdb used MiXCR to reprocess the 5' RACE reads, holding one entry per CDR3 protein. The data show about 830,000 distinct CDR3 sequences, with around two thirds seen just once and roughly 26% held by the top ten. Germline CDR1 reads MNHEY; CDR2 reads SVGAGI. Trimming took off 5 bases at V and 3 bases at J, with 14 bases between the two ends. This CDR3 has 14 residues. The specimen was blood. The V call is TRBV6-5, the J call TRBJ2-7, with D possibly being TRBD2 (5 bases). The receptor's source is a man aged 30 to 45 in good health. This CDR3 reads CASSPTPGIYEQYF. The CDR3 region has the DNA TGTGCCAGCAGTCCCACCCCCGGGATCTACGAGCAGTACTTC.